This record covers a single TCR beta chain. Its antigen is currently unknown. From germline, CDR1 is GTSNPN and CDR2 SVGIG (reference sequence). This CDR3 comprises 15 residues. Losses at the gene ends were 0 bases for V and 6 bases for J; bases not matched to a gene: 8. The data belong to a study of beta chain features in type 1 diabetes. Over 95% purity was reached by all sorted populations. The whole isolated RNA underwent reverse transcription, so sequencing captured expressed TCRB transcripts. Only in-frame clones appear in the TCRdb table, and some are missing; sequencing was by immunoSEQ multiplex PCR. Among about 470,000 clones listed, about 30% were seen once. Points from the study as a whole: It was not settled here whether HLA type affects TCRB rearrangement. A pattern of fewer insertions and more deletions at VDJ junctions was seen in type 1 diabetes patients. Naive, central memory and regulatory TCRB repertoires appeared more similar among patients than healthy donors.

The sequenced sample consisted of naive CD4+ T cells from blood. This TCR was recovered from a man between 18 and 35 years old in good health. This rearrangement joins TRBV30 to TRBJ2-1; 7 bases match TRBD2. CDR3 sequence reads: CAWSVGLVGINEQFF. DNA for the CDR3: TGTGCCTGGAGTGTTGGACTAGTGGGGATCAATGAGCAGTTCTTC.